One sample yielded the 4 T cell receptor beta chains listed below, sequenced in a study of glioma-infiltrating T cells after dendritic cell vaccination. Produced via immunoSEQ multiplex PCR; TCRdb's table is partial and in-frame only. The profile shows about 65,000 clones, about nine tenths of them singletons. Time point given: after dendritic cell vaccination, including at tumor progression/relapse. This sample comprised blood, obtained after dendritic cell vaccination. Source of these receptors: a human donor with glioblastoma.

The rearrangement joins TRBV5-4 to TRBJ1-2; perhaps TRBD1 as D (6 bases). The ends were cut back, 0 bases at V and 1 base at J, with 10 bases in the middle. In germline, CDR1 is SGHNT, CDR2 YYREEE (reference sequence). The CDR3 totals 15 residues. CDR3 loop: CASSLDRAGNYGYTF. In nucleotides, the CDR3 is TGTGCCAGCAGCTTGGACAGGGCCGGTAACTATGGCTACACCTTC.

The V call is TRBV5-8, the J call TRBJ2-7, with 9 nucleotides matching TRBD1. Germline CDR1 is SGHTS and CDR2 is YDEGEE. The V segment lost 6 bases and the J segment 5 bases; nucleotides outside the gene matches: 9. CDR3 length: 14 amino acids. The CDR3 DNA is TGTGCCAGCATCCGGACAGGGGAGCTCCACGAGCAGTACTTC. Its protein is CASIRTGELHEQYF. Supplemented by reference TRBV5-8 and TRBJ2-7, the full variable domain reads EAGVTQSPTHLIKTRGQQATLRCSPISGHTSVYWYQQALGLGLQFLLWYDEGEERNRGNFPPRFSGRQFPNYSSELNVNALELEDSALYLCASIRTGELHEQYFGPGTRLTVT.

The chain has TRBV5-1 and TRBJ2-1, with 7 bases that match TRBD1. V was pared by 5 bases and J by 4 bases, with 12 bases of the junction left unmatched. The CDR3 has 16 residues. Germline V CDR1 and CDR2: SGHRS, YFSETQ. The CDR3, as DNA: TGCGCCAGCAGTTTTCCCAGAGGACAGGTTTACAATGAGCAGTTCTTC. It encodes CASSFPRGQVYNEQFF.

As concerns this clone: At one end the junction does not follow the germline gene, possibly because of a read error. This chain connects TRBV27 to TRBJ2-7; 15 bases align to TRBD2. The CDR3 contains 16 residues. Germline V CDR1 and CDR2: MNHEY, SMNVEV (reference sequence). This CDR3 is CASSGLAGGPSSEQYF. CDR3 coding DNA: TGTGCCAGCAGTGGACTAGCGGGGGGGCCGTCCTCCGAGCAGTACTTC.